The rows below give T cell receptor beta chains drawn from one sample of a study of T cell repertoires and HLA-DP antigens. The antigens of these receptors remain unknown. Method: immunoSEQ multiplex PCR; TCRdb's copy keeps in-frame clones and lacks some. This table holds fewer than 95,000 clones, approximately 86% found once. The sample was CD4+ T cells from PBMCs. These receptor sequences come from a man aged 45-65 years in good health and CMV-seronegative. Both conserved end residues are part of each CDR3. The D gene is left open where the match is weak. Clone size, where shown, is once, few, many, or a class for clones that have expanded.

D	V	size	J	DNA	CDR3
-	TRBV9	-	TRBJ2-2	TGTGCCAGCAGCGTAGAGGAGGGATGGGCCACCGGGGAGCTGTTTTTT	CASSVEEGWATGELFF
TRBD1	TRBV14	-	TRBJ1-1	TGTGCCAGCAATAACCTCCCAGGGGGGGGGATGAACACTGAAGCTTTCTTT	CASNNLPGGGMNTEAFF
-	TRBV7-9	-	TRBJ1-4	TGTGCCAGCAGCTCCAGCACAGGGAAACCCGCAACTAATGAAAAACTGTTTTTT	CASSSSTGKPATNEKLFF
-	TRBV6-1	-	TRBJ2-7	TGTGCCAGCAGTGACCTCGGCGAGCAGTACTTC	CASSDLGEQYF
-	TRBV15	-	TRBJ1-1	TGTGCCACCAGCAGAGATGGGTACACTGAAGCTTTCTTT	CATSRDGYTEAFF
TRBD1	TRBV28	-	TRBJ1-5	TGTGCCAGCAGTAGAGAGACGGGACAGGGATTCAGTCAGCCCCAGCATTTT	CASSRETGQGFSQPQHF
-	TRBV2	-	TRBJ2-5	TGTGCCAGCAGACCCAACGGTGGGACCCAGTACTTC	CASRPNGGTQYF
-	TRBV7-8	-	TRBJ2-3	TGTGCCAGCAGCTTAGAGATTTCGGGTACGCAGTATTTT	CASSLEISGTQYF
-	TRBV27	-	TRBJ2-1	TGTGCCAGCAGTCGCCGTAGAGCAACCTACAATGAGCAGTTCTTC	CASSRRRATYNEQFF
-	TRBV6-6	-	TRBJ2-7	TGTGCCAGCACCCGACAGGTCGGGAAGGGCGAGCAGTACTTC	CASTRQVGKGEQYF
-	TRBV19	-	TRBJ2-3	TGTGCCACCTCGGACCGCACAGATACGCAGTATTTT	CATSDRTDTQYF
-	TRBV7-3	-	TRBJ2-3	TGTGCCAGCAGCTCCACAGGGAAGACAGATACGCAGTATTTT	CASSSTGKTDTQYF
TRBD2	TRBV5-1	-	TRBJ2-7	TGCGCCAGCAGCTATGCGGGAGGGTCATACGAGCAGTACTTC	CASSYAGGSYEQYF
-	TRBV6-5	once	TRBJ1-2	TGTGCCAGCAGTGGGAATGAAGGCTACACCTTC	CASSGNEGYTF
TRBD1	TRBV19	-	TRBJ2-2	TGTGCCAGTAACCGGGACAGGGTTGGGTTTGGAGCAACCGCCGGGGAGCTGTTTTTT	CASNRDRVGFGATAGELFF
TRBD1	TRBV7-8	-	TRBJ1-1	TGTGCCAGCAGCCGGGGACAGAGGTTGAATCCTGCTTTCTTT	CASSRGQRLNPAFF
-	TRBV7-9	-	TRBJ2-7	TGTGCCAGCAGTTTGACCGGGACTTCCTACGAGCAGTACTTC	CASSLTGTSYEQYF
-	TRBV29-1	-	TRBJ1-5	TGCAGCGTAGCCGGGACAAATCAGCCCCAGCATTTT	CSVAGTNQPQHF
-	TRBV18	-	TRBJ2-1	TGTGCCAGCTCACCGCTTTCCCGGAGTTCCTACAATGAGCAGTTCTTC	CASSPLSRSSYNEQFF
TRBD1	TRBV5-1	-	TRBJ1-2	TGCGCCAGCAGCGACAGGGTAGGAGGATATGGCTACACCTTC	CASSDRVGGYGYTF
-	TRBV6-1	-	TRBJ2-5	TGTGCCAGCAGTGAAGGCTCAAACCAAGAGACCCAGTACTTC	CASSEGSNQETQYF
TRBD1	TRBV28	-	TRBJ1-5	TGTGCCAGCAGACTTGACAGGGCTCCAGGTCAGCCCCAGCATTTT	CASRLDRAPGQPQHF
-	TRBV2	-	TRBJ1-5	TGTGCCAGCAGCCGAAATGGACTGCTCAATCAGCCCCAGCATTTT	CASSRNGLLNQPQHF
-	TRBV6-6	-	TRBJ2-2	TGTGCCAGCAGGCGGAACACCGGGGAGCTGTTTTTT	CASRRNTGELFF
TRBD2	TRBV4-3	-	TRBJ2-3	TGCGCCAGCAGCCACGGGACGACTAGCTATCCGGCTACGCAGTATTTT	CASSHGTTSYPATQYF